This T cell receptor beta chain was profiled in a study of neoadjuvant anti-PD-1 for oral cavity cancer. Study as a whole: Patients mostly received three to four biweekly nivolumab doses at 3 mg/kg before surgery. Around day 43, patients without progression received a fourth nivolumab dose before surgery.

The CDR3 runs to 17 residues. Trimming removed 0 bases at V and 3 bases at J, with 17 bases between. CDR1 is SGHDN, CDR2 FVKESK, per germline. Using immunoSEQ multiplex PCR, the repertoire was profiled, and TCRdb retains in-frame clones only, with some absent. The sample yields some 15,000 clones, more than 60% seen once. The sample consisted of PBMCs, taken before nivolumab (anti-PD-1) treatment. This sequence originates from a person aged 35-79 years with oral cavity squamous cell carcinoma. The V gene is TRBV14, the J gene TRBJ2-5, with D possibly TRBD1 on 6 matching bases. CDR3: CASSQDVGALLKETQYF. The CDR3 coding sequence is TGTGCCAGCAGCCAAGATGTGGGGGCCCTCCTAAAAGAGACCCAGTACTTC.